This TCR beta chain came from a study of blood T cell repertoires in COVID-19. Turning to the study itself: COVID-19 samples from acute and convalescent phases originated in the United States, Italy and Spain. From T cells, B-cell-depleted T cells, or PBMCs came the material, which was cDNA or gDNA.

V lost 6 bases to trimming and J lost 4 bases; unmatched junction nucleotides: 6. CDR1 and CDR2 from the germline V gene are SNHLY and FYNNEI. This CDR3 spans 14 amino acids. Original processing methods: Counts of nucleated cells, estimated from reference gene primer amplification, were obtained. TCRdb's copy holds only in-frame clones and misses some; the assay was immunoSEQ multiplex PCR. For V, J and clone size, that table is used; D and trimming come from the DNA. Here the sample spans more than 95,000 clones, 86% being singletons. This sequence was found in a human donor in a cohort sampled during active COVID-19. J is TRBJ2-1 and V is TRBV2, with 7 bases identical to TRBD2. Sequencing was carried out using peripheral blood. CDR3: CASSASGPYNEQFF. The CDR3, as DNA: TGTGCCAGCAGCGCTAGCGGACCTTACAATGAGCAGTTCTTC.